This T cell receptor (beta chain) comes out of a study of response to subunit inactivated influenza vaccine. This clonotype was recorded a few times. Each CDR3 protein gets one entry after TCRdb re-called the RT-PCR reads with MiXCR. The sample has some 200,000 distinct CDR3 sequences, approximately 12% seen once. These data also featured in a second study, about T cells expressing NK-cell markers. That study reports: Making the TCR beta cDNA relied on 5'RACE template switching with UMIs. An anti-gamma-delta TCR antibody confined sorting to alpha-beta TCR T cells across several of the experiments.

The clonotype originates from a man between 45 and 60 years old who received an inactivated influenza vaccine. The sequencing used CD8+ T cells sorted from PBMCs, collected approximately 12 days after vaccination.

The CDR3 reads CASSDHRGVYEQYF. The CDR3 DNA is TGTGCCAGCAGTGACCACAGGGGGGTCTACGAGCAGTACTTC. The gene calls are TRBV6-1 and TRBJ2-7; 8 bases map to TRBD1. Trimming cost V 3 bases and J 3 bases; bases outside gene matches: 4. CDR1 and CDR2 from the germline V gene are MNHNS and SASEGT. The CDR3 is 14 residues long.